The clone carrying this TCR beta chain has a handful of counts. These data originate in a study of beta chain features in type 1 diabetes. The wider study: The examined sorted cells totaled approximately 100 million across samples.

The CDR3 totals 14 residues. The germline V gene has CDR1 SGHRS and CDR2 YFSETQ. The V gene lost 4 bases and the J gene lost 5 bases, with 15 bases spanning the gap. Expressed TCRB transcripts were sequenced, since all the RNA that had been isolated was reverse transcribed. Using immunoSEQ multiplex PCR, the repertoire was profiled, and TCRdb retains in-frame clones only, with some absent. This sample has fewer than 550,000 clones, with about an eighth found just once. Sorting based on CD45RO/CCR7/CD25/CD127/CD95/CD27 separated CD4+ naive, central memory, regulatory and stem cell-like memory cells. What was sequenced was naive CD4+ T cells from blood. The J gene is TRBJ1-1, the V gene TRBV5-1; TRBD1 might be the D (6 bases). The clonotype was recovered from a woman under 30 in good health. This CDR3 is CASSLGQYGTEAFF. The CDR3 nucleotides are TGCGCCAGCAGCCTCGGACAGTACGGTACTGAAGCTTTCTTT.